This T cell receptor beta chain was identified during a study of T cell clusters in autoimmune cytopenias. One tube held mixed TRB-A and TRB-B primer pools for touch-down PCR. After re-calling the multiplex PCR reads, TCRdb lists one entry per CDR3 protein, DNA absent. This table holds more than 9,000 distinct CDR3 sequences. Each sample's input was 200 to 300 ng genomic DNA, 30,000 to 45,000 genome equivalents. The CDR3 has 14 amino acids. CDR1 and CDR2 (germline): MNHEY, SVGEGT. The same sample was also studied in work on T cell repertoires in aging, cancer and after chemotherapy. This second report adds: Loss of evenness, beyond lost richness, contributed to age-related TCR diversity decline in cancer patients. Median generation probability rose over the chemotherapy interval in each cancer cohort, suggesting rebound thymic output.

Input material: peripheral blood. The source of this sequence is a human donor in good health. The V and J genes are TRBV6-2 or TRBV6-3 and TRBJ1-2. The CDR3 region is CASSDSSVNYGYTF.